This is a list of T cell receptor beta chains from one sample in a study of neurological immune-mediated disorders. TCRdb recomputed calls from the 5' RACE reads with MiXCR, one row per CDR3 protein. The sample lists 75,000 to 95,000 distinct CDR3 sequences; about 15% were seen once. Sequencing was carried out using PBMCs. The receptors come from a woman in her thirties or forties in good health. The CDR3 runs from the conserved cysteine through the conserved F or W. Fields, in order: D gene, CDR3 length, clone size, V gene, J gene, CDR3 protein, CDR3 DNA. D genes are given only for firm matches. For some rows the clone size is stated as once, few or many, or as a class when expanded; others skip it.

D: NA
length: 14
size: NA
V: TRBV2
J: TRBJ1-5
CDR3: CASTPDTSNKPQHF
DNA: TGTGCCAGCACCCCGGACACCAGCAATAAGCCCCAGCATTTT

D: NA
length: 16
size: many
V: TRBV18
J: TRBJ2-7
CDR3: CASSPFLDREAYEQYF
DNA: TGTGCCAGCTCACCGTTCCTAGACAGGGAGGCGTACGAGCAGTACTTC

D: NA
length: 12
size: many
V: TRBV20-1
J: TRBJ1-2
CDR3: CSASVRFYGYTF
DNA: TGCAGTGCTAGTGTCAGATTCTATGGCTACACCTTC

D: NA
length: 19
size: many
V: TRBV5-1
J: TRBJ2-1
CDR3: CASSYALTAPADSYNEQFF
DNA: TGCGCCAGCAGCTATGCCCTGACGGCGCCCGCAGACTCCTACAATGAGCAGTTCTTC

D: NA
length: 15
size: many
V: TRBV7-9
J: TRBJ2-1
CDR3: CASSLSLGTYNEQFF
DNA: TGTGCCAGCAGCTTGAGCCTTGGGACTTACAATGAGCAGTTCTTC

D: NA
length: 13
size: many
V: TRBV5-1
J: TRBJ2-1
CDR3: CASSFYPTGEQFF
DNA: TGCGCCAGCAGCTTTTACCCGACGGGTGAGCAGTTCTTC

D: NA
length: 11
size: many
V: TRBV10-3
J: TRBJ1-2
CDR3: CATRLDYGYTF
DNA: TGTGCCACCCGACTTGACTATGGCTACACCTTC

D: NA
length: 14
size: many
V: TRBV28
J: TRBJ2-3
CDR3: CASSGRRVTDTQYF
DNA: TGTGCCAGCTCCGGCAGGCGAGTGACAGATACGCAGTATTTT

D: NA
length: 13
size: NA
V: TRBV3-1
J: TRBJ1-2
CDR3: CASSLWGFGGYTF
DNA: TGTGCCAGCAGCCTTTGGGGGTTCGGTGGCTACACCTTC

D: NA
length: 14
size: many
V: TRBV5-5
J: TRBJ2-5
CDR3: CASSFPGGQETQYF
DNA: TGTGCCAGCAGCTTTCCAGGGGGGCAAGAGACCCAGTACTTC

D: TRBD1
length: 14
size: many
V: TRBV5-1
J: TRBJ1-2
CDR3: CASSLSGTGYGYTF
DNA: TGCGCCAGCAGCCTATCCGGGACAGGCTATGGCTACACCTTC

D: NA
length: 15
size: many
V: TRBV7-3
J: TRBJ1-1
CDR3: CASSPSGQLNTEAFF
DNA: TGTGCCAGCAGCCCATCTGGACAGCTGAACACTGAAGCTTTCTTT

D: NA
length: 14
size: once
V: TRBV15
J: TRBJ1-1
CDR3: CVTSSGRANTEAFF
DNA: TGTGTCACCTCCTCTGGCAGGGCGAACACTGAAGCTTTCTTT

D: NA
length: 13
size: many
V: TRBV20-1
J: TRBJ2-5
CDR3: CSAVGRIQETQYF
DNA: TGCAGTGCTGTGGGGCGAATACAAGAGACCCAGTACTTC

D: NA
length: 12
size: many
V: TRBV28
J: TRBJ1-2
CDR3: CASSLAQDSYTF
DNA: TGTGCCAGCAGTTTGGCCCAGGATAGCTACACCTTC

D: TRBD2
length: 15
size: NA
V: TRBV20-1
J: TRBJ2-3
CDR3: CSARMVAGVPGTQYF
DNA: TGCAGTGCTAGAATGGTAGCGGGGGTGCCAGGTACGCAGTATTTT

D: TRBD1
length: 16
size: many
V: TRBV5-1
J: TRBJ2-2
CDR3: CASSLASGQGAGELFF
DNA: TGCGCCAGCAGCTTGGCCTCAGGACAGGGTGCCGGGGAGCTGTTTTTT

D: NA
length: 14
size: many
V: TRBV9
J: TRBJ2-6
CDR3: CASSTTSGANVLTF
DNA: TGTGCCAGCAGCACGACCTCTGGGGCCAACGTCCTGACTTTC